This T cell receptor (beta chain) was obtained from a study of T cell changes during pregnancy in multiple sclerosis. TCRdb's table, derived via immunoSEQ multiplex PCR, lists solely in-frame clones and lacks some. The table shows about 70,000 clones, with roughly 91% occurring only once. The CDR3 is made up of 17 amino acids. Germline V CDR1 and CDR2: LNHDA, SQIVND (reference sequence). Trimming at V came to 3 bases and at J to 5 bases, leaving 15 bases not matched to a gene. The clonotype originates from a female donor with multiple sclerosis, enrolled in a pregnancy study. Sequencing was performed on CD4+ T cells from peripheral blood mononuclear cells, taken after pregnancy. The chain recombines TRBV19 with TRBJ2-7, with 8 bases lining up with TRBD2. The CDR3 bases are TGTGCCAGTAGTATTGGGATTCACGCGGGAGGTCTGGACGAGCAGTACTTC. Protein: CASSIGIHAGGLDEQYF.